A single sample gave rise to the 9 T cell receptor beta chains below, sequenced in a study of CD8+CD57+ T cells in acquired aplastic anemia. Patients chosen for sequencing had shown CD8+CD57+ cell expansion by flow cytometry. Genomic DNA provided the template from which TCR beta VDJ and CDR3 profiles were obtained. From the reads, TCRdb called clonotypes with MiXCR, one entry per CDR3 protein. The repertoire has roughly 240,000 distinct CDR3 sequences, around 46% of them found once; the top ten carry 7.8%. Sequencing input: sorted CD4+, CD8+, or CD8+CD57+ T cells (not recorded which) from PBMCs. The receptor source for this set is a human donor with aplastic anemia.

About this clonotype itself: Lacking the conserved final phenylalanine or tryptophan, this CDR3 likely reflects a read error. The DNA is omitted, as the CDR3 cannot be located on it reliably, and the CDR3 follows TCRdb's listing. The rearrangement links TRBV7-8 to TRBJ2-7; whether TRBD2, the table's D call, matches the DNA was not checked. CDR1 is SGHVS and CDR2 is FQNEAQ in the germline V gene. The CDR3 is made up of 9 amino acids, end residues included. CDR3 amino acids: CASSLRGTS.

A note on this clonotype: The CDR3 carries no conserved terminal phenylalanine or tryptophan, so it likely arises from a read error. The chain recombines TRBV7-9 with TRBJ2-1; 15 nucleotides agree with TRBD2. This CDR3 has 16 residues. V lost 3 bases to trimming and J lost 6 bases; unmatched junction nucleotides: 3. Looked up from germline, CDR1 is SEHNR and CDR2 is FQNEAQ (reference sequence). The CDR3 bases are TGTGCCAGCAGCTTGTGGACTAGCGGGAGGGTCAATGAGCAGTTCCTC. Encoded protein: CASSLWTSGRVNEQFL.

This clonotype was counted a few times. V is TRBV7-6 and J is TRBJ1-1, with D possibly TRBD1 on 5 matching bases. In germline, CDR1 is SGHVS, CDR2 FNYEAQ. This CDR3 is built from 13 residues. V shed 0 bases and J shed 6 bases, with 8 bases lying between them. CDR3 residues: CASSLAGVSEAFF. CDR3 sequence (DNA): TGTGCCAGCAGCTTAGCAGGGGTTTCTGAAGCTTTCTTT.

The gene calls are TRBV7-9 and TRBJ1-6; TRBD1 might be the D (6 bases). Trimming shortened V by 1 base and J by 10 bases, and 11 bases separated the two germline ends. Germline V gene data show CDR1 as SEHNR and CDR2 as FQNEAQ (reference sequence). CDR3 length equals 14 residues. CDR3 amino acids: CASSLEGGASPLHF. The CDR3 region has the DNA TGTGCCAGCAGCTTAGAGGGGGGCGCCTCACCCCTCCACTTT.

This clonotype has a count of ten or more. The rearrangement joins TRBV12-3 or TRBV12-4 to TRBJ1-5; tentatively, D is TRBD1 (6 bases). Trimming left V 0 bases short and J 10 bases short, with 16 bases between. The CDR3 covers 15 residues. The CDR3 DNA is TGTGCCAGCAGTTTAGCGGACAGCCGGTTGTTTCCCCAGCATTTT. Residues: CASSLADSRLFPQHF.

The rearrangement joins TRBV27 to TRBJ2-1; D assignment may be TRBD1 or TRBD2 (5 bases each). Germline CDR1 and CDR2: MNHEY and SMNVEV (reference sequence). CDR3 length: 15 residues. V lost 4 bases, J lost 8 bases, and 18 bases lay in between. CDR3 nucleotides: TGTGCCAGCAGTTCCCGAGGGACCGTCAGGGATGAGCAGTTCTTC. Translating it yields CASSSRGTVRDEQFF.

This clonotype was observed many times. CDR3 region: CASREQGAQPQHF. CDR3 DNA: TGTGCCAGTAGGGAACAGGGGGCTCAGCCCCAGCATTTT. This chain uses TRBV19 with TRBJ1-5, with 9 nucleotides matching TRBD1. CDR3 length: 13 residues. The trim removed 6 bases at V and 6 bases at J, leaving 3 bases unmatched. Germline V gene lookup returns CDR1 LNHDA and CDR2 SQIVND (reference sequence).

This clonotype was observed a few times. The chain combines TRBV7-9 with TRBJ1-4; 7 bases line up with TRBD1. Germline CDR1 is SEHNR and CDR2 is FQNEAQ (reference sequence). V was clipped by 2 bases and J by 4 bases; unmatched bases: 4. There are 15 residues in the CDR3. The CDR3 nucleotides read TGTGCCAGCAGCTTAACGGGACAGAATAATGAAAAACTGTTTTTT. Amino acids: CASSLTGQNNEKLFF. The variable domain in full, with the rest retrieved from reference TRBV7-9 and TRBJ1-4, is DTGVSQNPRHKITKRGQNVTFRCDPISEHNRLYWYRQTLGQGPEFLTYFQNEAQLEKSRLLSDRFSAERPKGSFSTLEIQRTEQGDSAMYLCASSLTGQNNEKLFFGSGTQLSVL.

This clonotype was counted many times. J is TRBJ1-1 and V is TRBV6-5, with D possibly being TRBD1 (6 bases). The germline V gene encodes CDR1 MNHEY and CDR2 SVGAGI. Trimming left V 5 bases short and J 10 bases short, with 17 bases between. The CDR3 has 13 amino acids. In DNA form, the CDR3 reads TGTGCCAGCAGTGGGAGGGGGGAGTTGGCAGCTTTCTTT. The encoded protein is CASSGRGELAAFF.